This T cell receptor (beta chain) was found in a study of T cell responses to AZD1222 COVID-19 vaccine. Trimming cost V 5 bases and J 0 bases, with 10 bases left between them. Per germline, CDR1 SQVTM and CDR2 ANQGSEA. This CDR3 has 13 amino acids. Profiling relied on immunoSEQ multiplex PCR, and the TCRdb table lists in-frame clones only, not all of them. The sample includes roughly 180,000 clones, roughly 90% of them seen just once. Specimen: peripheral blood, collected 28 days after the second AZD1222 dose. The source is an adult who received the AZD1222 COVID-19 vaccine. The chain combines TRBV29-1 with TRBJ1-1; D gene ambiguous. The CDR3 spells CSVTRAMNTEAFF. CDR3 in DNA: TGCAGCGTTACTAGGGCGATGAACACTGAAGCTTTCTTT.